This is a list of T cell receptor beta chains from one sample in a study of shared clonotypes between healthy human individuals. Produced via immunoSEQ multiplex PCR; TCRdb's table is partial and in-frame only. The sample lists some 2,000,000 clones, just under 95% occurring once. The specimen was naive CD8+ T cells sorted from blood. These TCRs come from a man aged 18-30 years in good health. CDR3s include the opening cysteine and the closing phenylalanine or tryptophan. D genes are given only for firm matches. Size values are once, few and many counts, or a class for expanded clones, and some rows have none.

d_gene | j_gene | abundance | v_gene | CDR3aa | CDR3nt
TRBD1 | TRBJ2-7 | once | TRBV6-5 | CASSHRDSYEQYF | TGTGCCAGCAGCCACCGGGACAGCTACGAGCAGTACTTC
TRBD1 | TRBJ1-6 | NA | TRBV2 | CASSAPTGYLGSPLHF | TGTGCCAGCAGTGCTCCGACAGGGTATCTAGGGTCACCCCTCCACTTT
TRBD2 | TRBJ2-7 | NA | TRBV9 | CASSVGLTSYEQYF | TGTGCCAGCAGCGTGGGACTAACAAGCTACGAGCAGTACTTC
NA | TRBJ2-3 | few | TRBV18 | CASSPRKDTQYF | TGTGCCAGCTCACCGAGGAAAGATACGCAGTATTTT
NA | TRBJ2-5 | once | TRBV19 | CASSVGTLDQETQYF | TGTGCCAGTAGTGTCGGGACCCTCGACCAAGAGACCCAGTACTTC
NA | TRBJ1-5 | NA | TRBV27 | CASSFGGGGNQPQHF | TGTGCCAGCAGTTTTGGAGGGGGAGGCAATCAGCCCCAGCATTTT
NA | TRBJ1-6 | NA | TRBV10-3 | CAISVDGAPYSPLHF | TGTGCCATCAGCGTCGACGGGGCGCCCTATTCACCCCTCCACTTT
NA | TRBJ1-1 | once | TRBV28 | CASSLRVSTEAFF | TGTGCCAGCAGTTTAAGGGTTTCCACTGAAGCTTTCTTT
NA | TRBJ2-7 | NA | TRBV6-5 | CASSYSSSLGYEQYF | TGTGCCAGCAGTTACTCGTCCTCACTGGGGTACGAGCAGTACTTC
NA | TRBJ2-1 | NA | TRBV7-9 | CASRSDRTWDNEQFF | TGTGCCAGCAGGTCAGACAGAACCTGGGACAATGAGCAGTTCTTC
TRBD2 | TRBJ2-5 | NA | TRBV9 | CASSVELAGGHETQYF | TGTGCCAGCAGCGTAGAGCTAGCGGGGGGGCATGAGACCCAGTACTTC
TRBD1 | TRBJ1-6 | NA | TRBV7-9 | CASSLQTGGDSPLHF | TGTGCCAGCAGCTTACAGACAGGGGGGGATTCACCCCTCCACTTT
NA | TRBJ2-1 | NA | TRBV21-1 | CASSKLSGFLNEQFF | TGTGCCAGCAGCAAACTTAGCGGGTTTCTCAATGAGCAGTTCTTC
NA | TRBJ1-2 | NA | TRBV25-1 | CASSEIGQPYGYTF | TGTGCCAGCAGTGAGATAGGACAACCCTATGGCTACACCTTC
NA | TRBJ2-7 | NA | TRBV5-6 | CASSSFGDEQYF | TGTGCCAGCAGCTCCTTTGGAGACGAGCAGTACTTC
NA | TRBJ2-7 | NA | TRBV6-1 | CASNSGVHEQYF | TGTGCCAGCAATTCAGGGGTGCACGAGCAGTACTTC
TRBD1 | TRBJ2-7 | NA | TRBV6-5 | CASSYSTGGWYEQYF | TGTGCCAGCAGTTACTCGACAGGGGGCTGGTACGAGCAGTACTTC
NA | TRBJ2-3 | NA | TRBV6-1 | CASSDMGSDTQYF | TGTGCCAGCAGTGATATGGGTTCAGATACGCAGTATTTT
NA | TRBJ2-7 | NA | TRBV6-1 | CASGDPGLFYEQYF | TGTGCCAGCGGGGATCCGGGACTGTTCTACGAGCAGTACTTC
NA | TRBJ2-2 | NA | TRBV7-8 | CASSLVDSNTGELFF | TGTGCCAGCAGCTTAGTCGACAGCAATACCGGGGAGCTGTTTTTT
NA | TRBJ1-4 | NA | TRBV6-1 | CASSERRGATNEKLFF | TGTGCCAGCAGTGAAAGAAGGGGAGCAACTAATGAAAAACTGTTTTTT
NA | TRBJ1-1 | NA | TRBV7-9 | CASSRTLSDTEAFF | TGTGCCAGCAGTCGGACCCTATCAGACACTGAAGCTTTCTTT
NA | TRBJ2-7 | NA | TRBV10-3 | CAISESGAEYYEQYF | TGTGCCATCAGTGAGTCGGGAGCAGAATACTACGAGCAGTACTTC
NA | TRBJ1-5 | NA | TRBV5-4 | CASSLDRNQPQHF | TGTGCCAGCAGCCTGGACAGAAATCAGCCCCAGCATTTT
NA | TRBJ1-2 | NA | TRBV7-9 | CASSLSEGGGYTF | TGTGCCAGCAGCTTATCGGAGGGGGGCGGCTACACCTTC
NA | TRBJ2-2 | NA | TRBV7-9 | CASSFTTGTGELFF | TGTGCCAGCAGCTTTACGACAGGCACCGGGGAGCTGTTTTTT